These 4 T cell receptor beta chains were sequenced from one sample in a study of T cells in women clearing cervical HPV infection. Measured with immunoSEQ multiplex PCR; TCRdb has only the in-frame clones, and not every one. The sample spans tens of thousands of clones; the ten largest clones claim more than 1.2%. Sequenced input: blood buffy coat. All receptors come from a woman aged 18-70 years with a cervical HPV16 infection that either progressed to CIN3+ or cleared (not recorded which).

Turning to this clone: The read ends 3 residues shy of where the CDR3 ends; the end is completed using the germline J gene. The rearrangement uses TRBV7-3 and TRBJ1-1, with a weak D call TRBD1 (5 bases). The CDR3 is 16 residues long. Germline V CDR1 and CDR2: SGHTA, FQGTGA. Trimming removed 6 bases from V and 4 bases from J, with 21 bases in between. CDR3 DNA (partial): TGTGCCAGCAGTCAGTGGGCAGGGCAGTTCGTCACTGAA. Protein product: CASSQWAGQFVTE. The full CDR3 sequence reads CASSQWAGQFVTEAFF.

To note about this clone: The CDR3 extends 3 residues past the end of the read, so its final part is completed from the germline J gene. The chain couples TRBV19 to TRBJ2-3, with D possibly matching TRBD2 (6 bases). The CDR3 is 14 amino acids. CDR1 is LNHDA, CDR2 SQIVND, per germline (reference sequence). The CDR3 bases that were read are TGTGCCAGTAGGGGGAGGATAGGGGAGGAGACG. Amino acids: CASRGRIGEET. The CDR3, in full, reads CASRGRIGEETQYF.

This chain's CDR3 is CASGADSPLFF. The CDR3 bases that were read are TGTGCCAGTGGCGCGGATTCACCG. The chain joins TRBV19 to TRBJ2-2; no reliable D call. The read halts 3 residues ahead of the CDR3 end, with the missing end drawn from the germline J gene. The CDR3 runs to 11 residues. Germline CDR1 reads LNHDA; CDR2 reads SQIVND (reference sequence).

As to this clone: The sequenced fragment ends 3 residues before the CDR3 boundary, so the rest is inferred from the germline J gene. The chain recombines TRBV19 with TRBJ2-3, with 11 bases identical to TRBD1. Trimming at V came to 6 bases and at J to 7 bases, leaving 12 bases not matched to a gene. CDR1 is LNHDA and CDR2 is SQIVND in the germline V gene (reference sequence). The CDR3 has 16 amino acids. The sequenced CDR3 bases are TGTGCCAGTAGGGCAATGTACCGGGACAGGGGGTATACG. Amino acids: CASRAMYRDRGYT. The whole CDR3 reads CASRAMYRDRGYTQYF.